This T cell receptor (beta chain) stems from a study of tumor-infiltrating lymphocytes in primary liver carcinoma. The germline V gene has CDR1 MGHRA and CDR2 YSYEKL. The CDR3 spans 15 residues. Trimming cost V 3 bases and J 5 bases; bases outside gene matches: 10. Germline DNA was also extracted, with blood RNA taken from unsorted whole blood. Details on this clonotype: A read error may be the cause here, since a much bigger clone is one base away.

cDNA specific to TCR beta was made from 500 ng of total RNA, with a constant-region primer employed for priming. Slightly modified ARM-PCR with three nested multiplex PCR rounds yielded TCR beta libraries. The study ran its first two PCR rounds for nine to ten cycles each, using TRBV1-TRBV30 forward primers and a C-beta reverse primer. TCRdb reprocessed the multiplex PCR reads via MiXCR and lists one record per CDR3 protein. The sample has fewer than 350,000 distinct CDR3 sequences, 60% to 80% seen once. The rearrangement links TRBV4-1 to TRBJ2-7, with 7 nucleotides matching TRBD2. Specimen: peripheral blood. This TCR came from a middle-aged man with primary liver carcinoma and hepatitis B virus infection. CDR3 amino acids: CASSQGEGTVNEQYF. In nucleotides, the CDR3 is TGCGCCAGCAGCCAGGGGGAGGGGACTGTCAACGAGCAGTACTTC.